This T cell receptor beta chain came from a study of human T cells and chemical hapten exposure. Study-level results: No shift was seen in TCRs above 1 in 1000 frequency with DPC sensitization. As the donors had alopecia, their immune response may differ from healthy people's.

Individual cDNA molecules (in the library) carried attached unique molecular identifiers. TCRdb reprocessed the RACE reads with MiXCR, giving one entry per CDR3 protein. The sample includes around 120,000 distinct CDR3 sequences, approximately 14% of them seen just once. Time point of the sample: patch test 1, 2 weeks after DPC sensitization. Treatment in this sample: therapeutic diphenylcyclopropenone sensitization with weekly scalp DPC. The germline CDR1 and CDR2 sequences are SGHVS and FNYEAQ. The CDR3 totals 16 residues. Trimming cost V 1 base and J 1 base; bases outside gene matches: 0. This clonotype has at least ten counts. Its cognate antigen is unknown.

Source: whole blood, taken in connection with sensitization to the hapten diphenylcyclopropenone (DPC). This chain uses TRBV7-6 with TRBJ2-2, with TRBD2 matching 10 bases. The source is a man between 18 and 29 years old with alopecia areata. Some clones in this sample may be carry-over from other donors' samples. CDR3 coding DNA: TGTGCCAGCAGCTTAGGGACTAGCGGGAACACCGGGGAGCTGTTTTTT. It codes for CASSLGTSGNTGELFF.